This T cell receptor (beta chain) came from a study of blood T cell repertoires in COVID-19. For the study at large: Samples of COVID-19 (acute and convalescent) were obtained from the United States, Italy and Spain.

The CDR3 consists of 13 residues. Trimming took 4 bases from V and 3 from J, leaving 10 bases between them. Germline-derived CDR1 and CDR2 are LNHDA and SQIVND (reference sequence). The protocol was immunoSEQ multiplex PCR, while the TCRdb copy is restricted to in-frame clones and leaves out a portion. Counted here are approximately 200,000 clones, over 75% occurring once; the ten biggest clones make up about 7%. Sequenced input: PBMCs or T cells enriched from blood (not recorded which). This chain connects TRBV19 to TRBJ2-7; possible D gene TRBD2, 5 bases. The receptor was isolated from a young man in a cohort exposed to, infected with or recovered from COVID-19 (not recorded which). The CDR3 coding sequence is TGTGCCAGTAGTAAAACTAGAGACTACGAGCAGTACTTC. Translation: CASSKTRDYEQYF. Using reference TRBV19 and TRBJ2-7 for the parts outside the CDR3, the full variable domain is DGGITQSPKYLFRKEGQNVTLSCEQNLNHDAMYWYRQDPGQGLRLIYYSQIVNDFQKGDIAEGYSVSREKKESFPLTVTSAQKNPTAFYLCASSKTRDYEQYFGPGTRLTVT.